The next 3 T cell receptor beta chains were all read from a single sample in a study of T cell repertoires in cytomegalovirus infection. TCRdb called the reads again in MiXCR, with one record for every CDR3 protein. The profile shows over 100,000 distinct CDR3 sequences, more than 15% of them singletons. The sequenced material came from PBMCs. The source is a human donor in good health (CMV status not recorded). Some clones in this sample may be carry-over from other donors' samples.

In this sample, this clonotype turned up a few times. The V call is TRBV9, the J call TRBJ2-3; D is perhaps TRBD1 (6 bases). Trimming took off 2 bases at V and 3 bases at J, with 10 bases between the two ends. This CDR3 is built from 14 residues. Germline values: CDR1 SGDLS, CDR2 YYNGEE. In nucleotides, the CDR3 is TGTGCCAGCAGCGTCGACAGGTATACAGATACGCAGTATTTT. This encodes CASSVDRYTDTQYF.

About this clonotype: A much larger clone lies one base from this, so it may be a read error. The CDR3 nucleotides are TGTGCCAGCAGCTTAGCTAGCGGGGGGGTCAGTAAGCAGTTCTTC. As protein: CASSLASGGVSKQFF. The rearrangement links TRBV7-3 to TRBJ2-1; 12 nucleotides line up with TRBD2. The CDR3 runs to 15 residues. Trimming cost V 2 bases and J 11 bases; bases outside gene matches: 7. Per germline, CDR1 SGHTA and CDR2 FQGTGA.

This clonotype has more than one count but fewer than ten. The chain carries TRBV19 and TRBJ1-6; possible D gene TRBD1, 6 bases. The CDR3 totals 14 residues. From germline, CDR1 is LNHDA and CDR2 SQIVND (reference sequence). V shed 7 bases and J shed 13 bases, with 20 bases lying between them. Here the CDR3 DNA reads TGTGCCAGTACCGCGACAGGATCCAGTTTCCCCCTCCACTTT. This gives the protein CASTATGSSFPLHF.